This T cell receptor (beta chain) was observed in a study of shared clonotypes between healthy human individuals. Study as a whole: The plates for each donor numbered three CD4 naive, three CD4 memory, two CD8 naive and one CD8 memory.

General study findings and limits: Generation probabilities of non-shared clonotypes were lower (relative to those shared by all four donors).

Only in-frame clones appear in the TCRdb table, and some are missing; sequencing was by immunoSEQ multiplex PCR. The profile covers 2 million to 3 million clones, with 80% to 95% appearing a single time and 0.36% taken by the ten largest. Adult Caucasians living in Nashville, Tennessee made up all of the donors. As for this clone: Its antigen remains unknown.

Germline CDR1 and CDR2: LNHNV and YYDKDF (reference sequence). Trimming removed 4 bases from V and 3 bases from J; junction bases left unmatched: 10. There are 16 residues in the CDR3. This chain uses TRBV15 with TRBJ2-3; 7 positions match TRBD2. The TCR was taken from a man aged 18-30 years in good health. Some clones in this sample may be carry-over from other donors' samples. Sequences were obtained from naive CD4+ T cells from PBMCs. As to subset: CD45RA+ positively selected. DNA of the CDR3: TGTGCCACCAGCACCCCCGGCGGGAGTAGGACAGATACGCAGTATTTT. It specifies CATSTPGGSRTDTQYF.